These 12 T cell receptor beta chains originate from one sample sequenced in a study of Graves' ophthalmopathy and Graves' hyperthyroidism. Amplification of TCR beta CDR3 regions used RNA transcripts. After a first-round RT-PCR with HTBI primers, a second-round multiplex PCR was run. MiXCR was run by TCRdb on the multiplex PCR reads, yielding one entry per CDR3 protein. The table lists 580,000 or so distinct CDR3 sequences, 39% of them singletons, with over 3.5% in the top ten. Sequences were obtained from peripheral blood or thyroid tissue (not recorded which). These receptors all stem from an adult man with Graves' hyperthyroidism.

This clonotype showed up just a few times. V usage is TRBV19 and J usage is TRBJ2-3; TRBD1 might be the D (5 bases). The CDR3 spans 15 residues. V shed 2 bases and J shed 2 bases, with 11 bases lying between them. The germline CDR1 and CDR2 sequences are LNHDA and SQIVND (reference sequence). The CDR3 reads CASSIKGPSTDTQYF. The CDR3 DNA is TGTGCCAGTAGTATAAAGGGGCCATCCACAGATACGCAGTATTTT.

The rearrangement links TRBV2 to TRBJ1-6; D is possibly TRBD1 (6 bases). Trimming cost V 1 base and J 9 bases, with 10 bases left between them. Germline CDR1 SNHLY, CDR2 FYNNEI. The length of the CDR3 is 14 residues. The CDR3 region has the DNA TGTGCCAGCAGTGAAGGTAGAGGGGGTTCACCCCTCCACTTT. Its protein is CASSEGRGGSPLHF. Based on the CDR3 plus reference TRBV2 and TRBJ1-6, the full variable domain is EPEVTQTPSHQVTQMGQEVILRCVPISNHLYFYWYRQILGQKVEFLVSFYNNEISEKSEIFDDQFSVERPDGSNFTLKIRSTKLEDSAMYFCASSEGRGGSPLHFGNGTRLTVT.

About this clonotype: Compared with germline, one end of the junction differs, possibly owing to a read error. This chain links TRBV27 with TRBJ2-6; D is ambiguous. The CDR3 length is 14 residues. CDR1 and CDR2 from the germline V gene are MNHEY and SMNVEV (reference sequence). CDR3 DNA: TGTACCAGCAGGCCCCTCTCTGGGGCCAACGTCCTGACTTTC. Its protein product is CTSRPLSGANVLTF.

This chain uses TRBV7-9 with TRBJ2-7; D might be TRBD1 or TRBD2, each matching 7 bases. The germline V gene encodes CDR1 SEHNR and CDR2 FQNEAQ (reference sequence). The ends were cut back, 11 bases at V and 7 bases at J, with 24 bases in the middle. CDR3 length: 14 amino acids. CDR3 DNA sequence: TGTGCCTTGCAGGGGGGGCGCGCAAACAATGAGCAGTACTTC. Protein sequence: CALQGGRANNEQYF.

This clonotype was detected many times. This chain joins TRBV6-1 and TRBJ1-2; no definite D call. V shed 3 bases and J shed 6 bases, with 8 bases lying between them. The germline gives CDR1 MNHNS, CDR2 SASEGT. This CDR3 is built from 12 residues. CDR3 residues: CASSDYTDGYTF. CDR3 nucleotide sequence: TGTGCCAGCAGTGATTACACGGATGGCTACACCTTC.

The chain carries TRBV6-1 and TRBJ1-1; D possibly corresponds to TRBD1 (6 bases). V was trimmed by 6 bases and J by 0 bases, leaving 14 bases between them. Germline V gene sequence: CDR1 MNHNS, CDR2 SASEGT. CDR3 size: 15 residues. The CDR3 sequence is CASSRPGQMNTEAFF. For the CDR3, the DNA is TGTGCCAGCAGCAGACCGGGACAAATGAACACTGAAGCTTTCTTT.

In the case of this clonotype: A much larger clone differs by one base, so this may be a read error. The chain has TRBV5-4 and TRBJ2-2; D is ambiguous. CDR1 is SGHNT, CDR2 YYREEE, per germline (reference sequence). CDR3 length equals 12 residues. CDR3: CAGSPPSGELFF. For the CDR3, the DNA is TGTGCCGGCAGCCCCCCAAGCGGGGAGCTGTTTTTT.

This clonotype was observed many times. V usage is TRBV11-1 and J usage is TRBJ1-1; perhaps TRBD1 as D (5 bases). In germline, CDR1 is SGHAT, CDR2 FQDESV (reference sequence). V gave up 9 bases and J gave up 11 bases, with 16 bases separating them. The CDR3 runs 11 residues. CDR3: CASRRGMVAFF. CDR3 coding DNA: TGTGCCAGTAGGCGGGGGATGGTGGCTTTCTTT.

V is TRBV29-1 and J is TRBJ1-4; D is perhaps TRBD1 (5 bases). This CDR3 has 15 residues. The V end was cut by 3 bases, the J end by 1 base, with 12 bases between. Germline V lookup: CDR1 SQVTM, CDR2 ANQGSEA. The CDR3 nucleotides are TGCAGCGTTGACGTGGGGACGGGAACTAATGAAAAACTGTTTTTT. It translates to CSVDVGTGTNEKLFF.

In this sample, this clonotype turned up many times. The chain uses TRBV20-1 and TRBJ1-1, with TRBD1 matching 10 bases. The V gene end was trimmed by 0 bases and the J gene end by 0 bases; junction bases not matched to a gene: 7. CDR1 DFQATT and CDR2 SNEGSKA come from the germline V gene (reference sequence). There are 17 residues in the CDR3. CDR3 sequence (DNA): TGCAGTGCTAGAGATTGGGGGACAGGGGACTTGAACACTGAAGCTTTCTTT. This translates into CSARDWGTGDLNTEAFF.

The rearrangement uses TRBV20-1 and TRBJ2-5; 13 bases align to TRBD2. CDR3 length: 16 residues. In germline, CDR1 is DFQATT, CDR2 SNEGSKA (reference sequence). J gave up 3 bases and V 4 bases, and 8 bases lay outside the gene matches. CDR3 DNA: TGCAGTGCTACGCAGACTAGCGGGGGGATGGAAGAGACCCAGTACTTC. The encoded protein is CSATQTSGGMEETQYF.

The gene calls are TRBV5-1 and TRBJ2-3; D call uncertain. Germline V gives CDR1 SGHRS, CDR2 YFSETQ. The CDR3 totals 15 residues. The V gene lost 0 bases and the J gene lost 1 base, with 9 bases spanning the gap. The CDR3 loop is CASSLDRHRTDTQYF. The CDR3 nucleotides read TGCGCCAGCAGCTTGGACCGGCACCGCACAGATACGCAGTATTTT.